Presented here are 29 T cell receptor beta chains from one specimen sequenced in a study of shared clonotypes between healthy human individuals (TCRdb year 2020). Library preparation employed the immunoSEQ multiplex PCR assay. As stored in TCRdb, this immuneACCESS dataset retains in-frame rearrangements with V and J assigned. A fraction of the clones does not appear; measured against another copy, unresolved V genes explain less than half of the discrepancy, and the remainder lacks a known reason. The sample yields approximately 2.4 million clones; approximately 96% were counted once. The biggest ten clones account for approximately 0.13% of the sample. The sample consisted of naive CD4+ T cells sorted from blood. The cell subset or site label corresponds to: CD45RA+ positively selected. The receptors here all came from a man between 18 and 29 years old in good health.

A single count supports this clone. This chain links TRBV11-3 with TRBJ2-5; D gene unclear. V was cut by 2 bases and J by 1 base, with 14 bases left in between. This CDR3 comprises 16 residues. The germline gives CDR1 SGHNT, CDR2 YENEEA. The CDR3 is CASSLLISPLQETQYF. In DNA, the CDR3 is TGTGCCAGCAGCTTATTAATCAGTCCCCTCCAAGAGACCCAGTACTTC.

Details on this clone: Other nucleotide sequences in the sample specify the same CDR3. The J gene is TRBJ2-3, the V gene TRBV5-4; D might be TRBD2 (6 bases). The CDR3 runs to 16 residues. The germline V gene has CDR1 SGHNT and CDR2 YYREEE (reference sequence). V was shortened by 1 base and J by 1 base, with 13 bases between the two germline ends. The chain's CDR3 is CASSLLVGGGTDTQYF. CDR3 bases: TGTGCCAGCAGCTTGCTGGTGGGGGGAGGCACAGATACGCAGTATTTT.

The chain links TRBV18 to TRBJ1-1; D possibly corresponds to TRBD1 (5 bases). The V gene's germline CDR1 is KGHSH and CDR2 LQKENI. V was trimmed by 6 bases and J by 1 base, leaving 15 bases between them. CDR3 length: 15 amino acids. The CDR3 protein is CASSAPGWGNTEAFF. CDR3 sequence (DNA): TGTGCCAGCTCCGCCCCAGGGTGGGGGAACACTGAAGCTTTCTTT. Combining the CDR3 with reference TRBV18 and TRBJ1-1 gives the whole variable domain NAGVMQNPRHLVRRRGQEARLRCSPMKGHSHVYWYRQLPEEGLKFMVYLQKENIIDESGMPKERFSAEFPKEGPSILRIQQVVRGDSAAYFCASSAPGWGNTEAFFGQGTRLTVV.

As DNA, the CDR3 is TGTGCCAGCAGTGGGGCCTCGATCTCTGGGGCCAACGTCCTGACTTTC. Translation: CASSGASISGANVLTF. The gene calls are TRBV2 and TRBJ2-6; D is unclear. Germline CDR1 is SNHLY and CDR2 is FYNNEI. Trimming cost V 4 bases and J 0 bases, with 10 bases left between them. The CDR3 covers 16 residues.

The V call is TRBV9, the J call TRBJ1-4; D is undetermined. Germline CDR1 reads SGDLS; CDR2 reads YYNGEE. The CDR3 is 16 residues long. V was shortened by 4 bases and J by 0 bases, with 13 bases between the two germline ends. This CDR3 is CASSLLGGATNEKLFF. The CDR3 DNA reads as TGTGCCAGCAGCCTGTTAGGTGGCGCAACTAATGAAAAACTGTTTTTT.

Notes on this clone: Other DNA sequences in this sample translate to the same CDR3. The J gene is TRBJ1-6, the V gene TRBV7-3, with no clear D. The length of the CDR3 is 14 residues. Germline lookup yields CDR1 SGHTA and CDR2 FQGTGA. V lost 0 bases, J lost 9 bases, and 9 bases lay in between. The CDR3 region is CASSLTGPGSPLHF. The CDR3 DNA is TGTGCCAGCAGCTTAACCGGTCCCGGTTCACCCCTCCACTTT. The full variable domain, completed using reference TRBV7-3 and TRBJ1-6, is GAGVSQTPSNKVTEKGKYVELRCDPISGHTALYWYRQSLGQGPEFLIYFQGTGAADDSGLPNDRFFAVRPEGSVSTLKIQRTERGDSAVYLCASSLTGPGSPLHFGNGTRLTVT.

This clone appeared once. This rearrangement joins TRBV10-1 to TRBJ2-7; no clear D gene. This CDR3 region has 14 residues. Trimming removed 3 bases from V and 2 bases from J, with 11 bases in between. The germline CDR1 and CDR2 sequences are WNHNN and SYGVQD (reference sequence). The CDR3 DNA is TGCGCCAGCAGTGAAAGTGGCAACGCCTACGAGCAGTACTTC. Translating gives CASSESGNAYEQYF.

This chain joins TRBV6-6 and TRBJ1-1; unclear D gene. The V end lost 2 bases, the J end lost 1 base, and 11 bases lay between the germline ends. CDR1 and CDR2 from the germline V gene are MNHNY and SVGAGI (reference sequence). CDR3 size: 15 residues. The CDR3, as DNA: TGTGCCAGCAGTTACCTAGAAAAGTGGAACACTGAAGCTTTCTTT. Translating it yields CASSYLEKWNTEAFF.

The chain uses TRBV5-6 and TRBJ2-2, with D hard to call. This CDR3 is built from 15 residues. Trimming left V 7 bases short and J 2 bases short, with 15 bases between. The germline gives CDR1 SGHDT, CDR2 YYEEEE. The CDR3 sequence: CASLSLPENTGELFF. Here the CDR3 DNA reads TGTGCCAGCCTATCCCTCCCAGAAAACACCGGGGAGCTGTTTTTT.

The chain couples TRBV28 to TRBJ2-7, with a weak D call TRBD1 (6 bases). This CDR3 comprises 13 residues. Deletions cut 10 bases from V and 3 bases from J, with 16 bases between. CDR1 and CDR2 from the germline V gene are MDHEN and SYDVKM. CDR3 DNA sequence: TGTGCCACCCAGAGGGGGAAGAGCTACGAGCAGTACTTC. This sequence encodes CATQRGKSYEQYF.

The chain has TRBV4-1 and TRBJ1-4; D ambiguous. With 0 bases removed from V and 4 bases from J, the gap between germline ends came to 15 bases. CDR1 is MGHRA and CDR2 is YSYEKL in the germline V gene. This CDR3 comprises 17 residues. The CDR3 region has the DNA TGCGCCAGCAGCCAAGAATACCCAGAGCTGAATAATGAAAAACTGTTTTTT. Translated: CASSQEYPELNNEKLFF.

J is TRBJ1-2 and V is TRBV10-3; TRBD1 is a possible D gene (5 bases). Germline V gives CDR1 ENHRY, CDR2 SYGVKD. Between the trimmed V and J ends, which lost 7 bases and 5 bases, there was a span of 14 bases. The length of the CDR3 is 13 residues. The CDR3 coding sequence is TGTGCCATCAACTACGGGACCGCATATGGCTACACCTTC. It encodes CAINYGTAYGYTF.

The chain is built from TRBV6-1 and TRBJ2-2; D is possibly TRBD1 or TRBD2 (5 bases each). This CDR3 is 14 amino acids long. Trimming removed 10 bases from V and 4 bases from J, with 16 bases in between. Germline V CDR1 and CDR2: MNHNS, SASEGT. For the CDR3, the DNA is TGTGCCAACCGGGACCAGGGCGCCACCGGGGAGCTGTTTTTT. It translates to CANRDQGATGELFF.

V is TRBV7-9 and J is TRBJ1-3; D uncertain. The CDR3 runs 14 residues. Trimming cost V 1 base and J 3 bases, with 7 bases left between them. Per germline, CDR1 SEHNR and CDR2 FQNEAQ (reference sequence). In DNA form, the CDR3 reads TGTGCCAGCAGCTTAGTATGGGGTGGAAACACCATATATTTT. It translates to CASSLVWGGNTIYF. The variable domain in full, completed from reference TRBV7-9 and TRBJ1-3, reads DTGVSQNPRHKITKRGQNVTFRCDPISEHNRLYWYRQTLGQGPEFLTYFQNEAQLEKSRLLSDRFSAERPKGSFSTLEIQRTEQGDSAMYLCASSLVWGGNTIYFGEGSWLTVV.

The chain joins TRBV12-5 to TRBJ2-5; 7 bases fit TRBD1. Germline V lookup: CDR1 LGHNT, CDR2 FRNRAP. The CDR3 is made up of 15 amino acids. The V gene end was trimmed by 1 base and the J gene end by 5 bases; junction bases not matched to a gene: 7. CDR3: CASGLGIGGAETQYF. The CDR3 region has the DNA TGTGCTAGTGGTTTGGGTATAGGGGGCGCGGAGACCCAGTACTTC.

The CDR3 sequence: CAISETPGSQMGHEQYF. CDR3 DNA sequence: TGTGCCATCAGTGAGACCCCCGGTAGCCAAATGGGCCACGAGCAGTACTTC. The chain couples TRBV10-3 to TRBJ2-7; unclear D gene. The CDR3 is 17 residues long. V lost 2 bases, J lost 5 bases, and 22 bases lay in between. Germline values: CDR1 ENHRY, CDR2 SYGVKD.

The chain links TRBV5-6 to TRBJ2-2; 8 nucleotides line up with TRBD1. V shed 6 bases and J 2 bases; nucleotides not matched to a gene: 3. CDR1 and CDR2 from the germline V gene are SGHDT and YYEEEE. The CDR3 spans 14 residues. The CDR3 spells CASTGQGNTGELFF. The CDR3 DNA reads as TGTGCCAGCACCGGACAGGGCAACACCGGGGAGCTGTTTTTT.

This clone was found once. V and J are TRBV11-2 and TRBJ2-2; D is unresolved. The CDR3 has 15 residues. Germline values: CDR1 SGHAT, CDR2 FQNNGV. Trimming cost V 0 bases and J 7 bases, with 12 bases left between them. CDR3 region: CASSLELVSNGELFF. Written as DNA, the CDR3 is TGTGCCAGCAGCTTAGAGCTAGTTTCGAACGGGGAGCTGTTTTTT.

The V and J genes are TRBV19 and TRBJ1-1; D uncertain. The CDR3 spans 14 residues. Trimming removed 1 base at V and 5 bases at J, with 11 bases between. Germline V CDR1 and CDR2: LNHDA, SQIVND (reference sequence). The CDR3 loop is CASSIGGPGTEAFF. Written as DNA, the CDR3 is TGTGCCAGTAGTATAGGAGGGCCGGGGACTGAAGCTTTCTTT.

The rearrangement links TRBV6-1 to TRBJ1-2, with a tentative D call TRBD1 (5 bases). Germline CDR1 MNHNS, CDR2 SASEGT. The CDR3 totals 12 residues. V was pared by 2 bases and J by 7 bases, with 8 bases between. CDR3 bases: TGTGCCAGCAGTGAACCAGGGCTTGGCTACACCTTC. Translating it yields CASSEPGLGYTF.

The rearrangement links TRBV15 to TRBJ1-5; D may be TRBD1 (5 bases). Germline V gene lookup returns CDR1 LNHNV and CDR2 YYDKDF (reference sequence). V was trimmed by 0 bases and J by 0 bases, leaving 18 bases between them. This CDR3 contains 19 residues. The CDR3 sequence: CATSRDLGQGRYSNQPQHF. DNA of the CDR3: TGTGCCACCAGCAGAGATCTCGGCCAGGGAAGGTATAGCAATCAGCCCCAGCATTTT.

V usage is TRBV19 and J usage is TRBJ1-1; D is unclear. The CDR3 is 13 amino acids. Trimming pared 4 bases from V and 0 bases from J, leaving 6 bases between. Per the germline V gene, CDR1 is LNHDA and CDR2 is SQIVND (reference sequence). This chain's CDR3 is CASSKAVNTEAFF. The CDR3 bases are TGTGCCAGTAGTAAGGCGGTGAACACTGAAGCTTTCTTT.

The chain is built from TRBV6-6 and TRBJ1-3; D ambiguous. V was clipped by 5 bases and J by 2 bases, with 16 bases between them. This CDR3 is 16 amino acids long. CDR1 is MNHNY and CDR2 is SVGAGI in the germline V gene (reference sequence). The DNA of the CDR3 is TGTGCCAGCAGTGCTCTGGTTGGAGGTCCTGGAAACACCATATATTTT. Protein: CASSALVGGPGNTIYF.

The gene calls are TRBV5-4 and TRBJ1-2, with TRBD1 identical over 10 bases. J gave up 6 bases and V 1 base, and 6 bases lay outside the gene matches. CDR3 size: 15 residues. Germline V lookup: CDR1 SGHNT, CDR2 YYREEE (reference sequence). CDR3 in DNA: TGTGCCAGCAGCTTGTTGAGACAGGGGGCGGATGGCTACACCTTC. It codes for CASSLLRQGADGYTF.

This sequence joins TRBV7-2 and TRBJ2-3; no clear D. Trimming took off 3 bases at V and 5 bases at J, with 18 bases between the two ends. The length of the CDR3 is 16 residues. The V gene's germline CDR1 is SGHTA and CDR2 FQGNSA. The CDR3 sequence: CASSLLDWRDQDTQYF. The CDR3, as DNA: TGTGCCAGCAGCTTGCTAGACTGGCGAGATCAAGATACGCAGTATTTT.

The chain employs TRBV30 and TRBJ1-1, with D possibly TRBD1 on 5 matching bases. Trimming cost V 4 bases and J 5 bases, with 14 bases left between them. This CDR3 comprises 13 residues. CDR1 GTSNPN and CDR2 SVGIG come from the germline V gene (reference sequence). The CDR3, as DNA: TGTGCCTGGAAAGCAGGCGGACAAACTGAAGCTTTCTTT. Protein: CAWKAGGQTEAFF.

This chain joins TRBV30 and TRBJ2-5, with no clear D. The DNA end is a closer match to TRBJ2-7, so the J assignment may be wrong. The germline gives CDR1 GTSNPN, CDR2 SVGIG (reference sequence). The CDR3 loop spans 14 amino acids. CDR3 nucleotides: TGTGCCTGGAGTGTACAGAGTAGGGCCTACGAGCAGTACTTC. Protein product: CAWSVQSRAYEQYF.

The chain couples TRBV11-2 to TRBJ1-1, with D unresolved. The CDR3 extends over 15 amino acids. Germline-derived CDR1 and CDR2 are SGHAT and FQNNGV. Deletions cut 5 bases from V and 3 bases from J, with 16 bases between. CDR3 in amino acids: CASSLAVGLDTEAFF. The CDR3 nucleotides read TGTGCCAGCAGCCTTGCAGTGGGCTTGGACACTGAAGCTTTCTTT. The variable domain in full, with the rest retrieved from reference TRBV11-2 and TRBJ1-1, is EAGVAQSPRYKIIEKRQSVAFWCNPISGHATLYWYQQILGQGPKLLIQFQNNGVVDDSQLPKDRFSAERLKGVDSTLKIQPAKLEDSAVYLCASSLAVGLDTEAFFGQGTRLTVV.

The V gene is TRBV2, the J gene TRBJ1-5, with 9 bases lining up with TRBD1. Trimming at V came to 7 bases and at J to 6 bases, leaving 10 bases not matched to a gene. The CDR3 covers 15 residues. Germline V gives CDR1 SNHLY, CDR2 FYNNEI. In nucleotides, the CDR3 is TGTGCCAGCACTTCCGGGACAGGGATATTTCAGCCCCAGCATTTT. Translated: CASTSGTGIFQPQHF.